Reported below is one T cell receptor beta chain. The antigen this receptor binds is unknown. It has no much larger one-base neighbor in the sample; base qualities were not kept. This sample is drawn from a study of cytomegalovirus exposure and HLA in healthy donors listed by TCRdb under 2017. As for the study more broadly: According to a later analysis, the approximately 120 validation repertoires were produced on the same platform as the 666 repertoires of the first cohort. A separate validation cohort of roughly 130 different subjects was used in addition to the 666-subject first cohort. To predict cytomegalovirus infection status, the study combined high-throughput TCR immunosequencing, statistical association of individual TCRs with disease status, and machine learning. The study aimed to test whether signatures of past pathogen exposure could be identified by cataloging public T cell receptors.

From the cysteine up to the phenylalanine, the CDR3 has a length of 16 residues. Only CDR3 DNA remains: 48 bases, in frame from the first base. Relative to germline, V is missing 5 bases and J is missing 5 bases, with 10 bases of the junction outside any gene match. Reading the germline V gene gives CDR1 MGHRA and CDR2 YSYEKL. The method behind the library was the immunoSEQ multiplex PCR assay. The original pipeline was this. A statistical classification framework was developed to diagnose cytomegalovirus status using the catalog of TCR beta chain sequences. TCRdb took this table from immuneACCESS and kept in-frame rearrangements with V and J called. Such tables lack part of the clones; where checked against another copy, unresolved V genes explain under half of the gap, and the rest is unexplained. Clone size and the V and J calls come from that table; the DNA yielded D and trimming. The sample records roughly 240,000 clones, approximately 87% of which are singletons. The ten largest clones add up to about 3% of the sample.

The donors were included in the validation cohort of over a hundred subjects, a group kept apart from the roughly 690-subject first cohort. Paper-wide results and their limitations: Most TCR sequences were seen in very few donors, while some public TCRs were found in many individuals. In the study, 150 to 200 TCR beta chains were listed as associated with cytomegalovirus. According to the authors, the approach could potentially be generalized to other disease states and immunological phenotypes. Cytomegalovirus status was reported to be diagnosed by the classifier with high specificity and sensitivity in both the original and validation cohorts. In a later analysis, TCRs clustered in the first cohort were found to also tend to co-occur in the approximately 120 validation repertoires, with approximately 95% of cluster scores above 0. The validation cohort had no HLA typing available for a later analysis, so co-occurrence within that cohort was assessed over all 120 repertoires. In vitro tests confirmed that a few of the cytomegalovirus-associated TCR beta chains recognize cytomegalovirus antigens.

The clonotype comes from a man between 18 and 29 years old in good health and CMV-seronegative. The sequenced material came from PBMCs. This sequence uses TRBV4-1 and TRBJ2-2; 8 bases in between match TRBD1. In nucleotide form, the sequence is TGCGCCAGCAGCTTTCGAACGGGACAGGAAACCGGGGAGCTGTTTTTT. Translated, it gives CASSFRTGQETGELFF.